This T cell receptor beta chain came from a study of spatial heterogeneity in lung cancer. The time point here: sample taken at primary tumor resection. TCRdb re-analysed the 5' RACE reads in MiXCR, keeping a single row per CDR3 protein. The sample includes 60,000 or so distinct CDR3 sequences, about 6.3% seen only once; the top ten take under 15%. This clonotype was seen at least ten times. The CDR3 has 12 amino acids. Germline CDR1 reads SNHLY; CDR2 reads FYNNEI. Trimming cost V 6 bases and J 9 bases, with 12 bases left between them. V gene TRBV2 combines with J gene TRBJ2-1; D is perhaps TRBD1 or TRBD2 (5 bases each). Sequencing used PBMCs, obtained at surgery. The clonotype comes from a female donor with early-stage non-small cell lung cancer. The CDR3 reads CASRGTGTEQFF. For the CDR3, the DNA is TGTGCCAGCAGGGGGACCGGGACTGAGCAGTTCTTC.